What follows are 4 T cell receptor beta chains derived from one specimen sequenced in a study of blood T cell repertoires in COVID-19 (dated by TCRdb to 2020 to 2021). The library was made by the immunoSEQ multiplex PCR assay. Not all clones reach the TCRdb copy of this immuneACCESS table, which keeps in-frame sequences only. Checked studies attribute under half of the gap to unresolved V genes and leave the rest unexplained. The sample data list about 81,000 clones, and roughly 86% of these were observed just once. The ten largest clones add up to 6.5% to 8% of the sample. Sample: peripheral blood. Receptors were obtained from a human donor in a cohort sampled during active COVID-19.

The chain employs TRBV3-1 (or the pseudogene TRBV3-2) and TRBJ2-7, with 8 positions matching TRBD2. Germline V lookup: CDR1 LGHDT, CDR2 YNNKEL (reference sequence). CDR3 size: 15 residues. The V gene end was trimmed by 1 base and the J gene end by 5 bases; junction bases not matched to a gene: 7. Written as DNA, the CDR3 is TGTGCCAGCAGCCAAGGCTTAGCGGGGACTGACGAGCAGTACTTC. Its translation is CASSQGLAGTDEQYF.

The chain carries TRBV5-1 and TRBJ1-2, with TRBD1 identical over 8 bases. Germline V CDR1 and CDR2: SGHRS, YFSETQ. V was pared by 4 bases and J by 6 bases, with 5 bases of the junction left unmatched. This CDR3 region has 13 residues. CDR3 bases: TGCGCCAGCAGCGGACAGGGTCGTCATGGCTACACCTTC. Amino acid sequence: CASSGQGRHGYTF.

This rearrangement joins TRBV7-6 to TRBJ2-1; the D gene is possibly TRBD2 (6 bases). CDR1 SGHVS and CDR2 FNYEAQ come from the germline V gene. With 0 bases removed from V and 4 bases from J, the gap between germline ends came to 7 bases. The CDR3 has 14 residues. The CDR3 loop is CASSLAGGYNEQFF. In DNA form, the CDR3 reads TGTGCCAGCAGCTTAGCCGGGGGATACAATGAGCAGTTCTTC. The full variable domain, with the rest looked up from reference TRBV7-6 and TRBJ2-1, is GAGVSQSPRYKVTKRGQDVALRCDPISGHVSLYWYRQALGQGPEFLTYFNYEAQQDKSGLPNDRFSAERPEGSISTLTIQRTEQRDSAMYRCASSLAGGYNEQFFGPGTRLTVL.

The V gene is TRBV5-4, the J gene TRBJ1-4; D ambiguous. Looked up from germline, CDR1 is SGHNT and CDR2 is YYREEE (reference sequence). This CDR3 contains 12 residues. The germline V and J ends were trimmed by 4 bases and 5 bases, with 6 bases remaining between them. CDR3 residues: CASSPANEKLFF. CDR3 in DNA: TGTGCCAGCAGCCCTGCGAATGAAAAACTGTTTTTT.